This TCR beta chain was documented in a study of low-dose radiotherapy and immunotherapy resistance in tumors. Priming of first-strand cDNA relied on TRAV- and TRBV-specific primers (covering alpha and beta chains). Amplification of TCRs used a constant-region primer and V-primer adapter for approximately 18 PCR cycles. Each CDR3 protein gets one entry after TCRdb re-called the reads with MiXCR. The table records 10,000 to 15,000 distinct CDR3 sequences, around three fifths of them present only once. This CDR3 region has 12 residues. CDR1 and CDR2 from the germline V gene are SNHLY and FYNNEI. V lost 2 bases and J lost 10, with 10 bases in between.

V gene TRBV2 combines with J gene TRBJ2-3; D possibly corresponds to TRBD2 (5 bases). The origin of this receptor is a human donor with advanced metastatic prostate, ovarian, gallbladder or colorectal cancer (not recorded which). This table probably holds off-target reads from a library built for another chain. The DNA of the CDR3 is TGTGCCAGCAGTGAAATCGGGGTATCGCAGTATTTT. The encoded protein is CASSEIGVSQYF. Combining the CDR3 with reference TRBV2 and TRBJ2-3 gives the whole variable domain EPEVTQTPSHQVTQMGQEVILRCVPISNHLYFYWYRQILGQKVEFLVSFYNNEISEKSEIFDDQFSVERPDGSNFTLKIRSTKLEDSAMYFCASSEIGVSQYFGPGTRLTVL.